This TCR beta chain derives from a study of blood T cell repertoires in COVID-19. Repertoires were generated with immunoSEQ multiplex PCR, while TCRdb's copy carries only in-frame clones and drops some. The table includes hundreds of thousands of clones, approximately 91% detected once. Participants spanned ages about 18 to 90 years and resided in 24 US areas. Each exposed participant met a COVID-19 case in the 2 weeks preceding study entry. Germline lookup yields CDR1 SGHVS and CDR2 FQNEAQ. The V and J ends lost 5 bases and 4 bases respectively, with 11 bases between them. The CDR3 loop spans 13 amino acids.

Sequencing was carried out using PBMCs or T cells enriched from blood (not recorded which). The sequence came from a woman aged 18 to 35 who had been exposed to COVID-19. The chain combines TRBV7-8 with TRBJ2-5, with D maybe TRBD2 (6 bases). The CDR3 nucleotides are TGTGCCAGCAGCGCCAGGGAGGCAGAGACCCAGTACTTC. This encodes CASSAREAETQYF.